The 19 T cell receptor beta chains presented below share a single source sample, sequenced in a study of T cell responses to AZD1222 COVID-19 vaccine. The table came from immunoSEQ multiplex PCR; TCRdb's copy has only in-frame clones and leaves some out. The sample has around 160,000 clones; 70% to 90% are singletons. The specimen was peripheral blood, collected on day 0 of AZD1222 vaccination. The receptors come from an adult in good health.

This chain links TRBV28 with TRBJ1-2; D is undetermined. This CDR3 comprises 14 residues. Germline V gene data show CDR1 as MDHEN and CDR2 as SYDVKM. The ends were cut back, 2 bases at V and 5 bases at J, with 12 bases in the middle. The CDR3 DNA follows: TGTGCCAGCAGTTTAGGAGACTCGGGGTATGGCTACACCTTC. Translated, it gives CASSLGDSGYGYTF.

The genes are TRBV7-9 and TRBJ1-4, with D perhaps matching TRBD1 (6 bases). The V end lost 6 bases, the J end lost 2 bases, and 13 bases lay between the germline ends. Looked up from germline, CDR1 is SEHNR and CDR2 is FQNEAQ (reference sequence). The CDR3 spans 15 residues. The CDR3 coding sequence is TGTGCCAGCAGTCGGCAGGGGACGACTAATGAAAAACTGTTTTTT. Translated: CASSRQGTTNEKLFF.

The V and J genes are TRBV7-2 and TRBJ1-2, with TRBD1 matching over 12 bases. J lost 4 bases, V lost 4 bases, and 4 bases had no gene match. This CDR3 is built from 15 residues. Germline assignment: CDR1 SGHTA and CDR2 FQGNSA. The DNA of the CDR3 is TGTGCCAGCAGCTCCCCGGGACAGGGGGCCTATGGCTACACCTTC. Its protein is CASSSPGQGAYGYTF.

The rearrangement uses TRBV30 and TRBJ1-2; 7 nucleotides agree with TRBD1. The CDR3 covers 14 residues. After removal of 1 base from V and 0 bases from J, the junction contained 2 bases not matched to a gene. The V gene's germline CDR1 is GTSNPN and CDR2 SVGIG (reference sequence). CDR3 sequence reads: CAWSGQGANYGYTF. The DNA for the CDR3 is TGTGCCTGGAGTGGACAGGGAGCTAACTATGGCTACACCTTC.

CDR3 DNA sequence: TGTGCCAGCAGCTTACCCCGAGGGCCTGGGGAGACCCAGTACTTC. Its protein product is CASSLPRGPGETQYF. The chain joins TRBV7-9 to TRBJ2-5; perhaps TRBD2 as D (5 bases). V was clipped by 2 bases and J by 5 bases, with 15 bases between them. CDR3 size: 15 residues. Germline CDR1 reads SEHNR; CDR2 reads FQNEAQ (reference sequence).

This clone appeared a few times. The rearrangement links TRBV5-1 to TRBJ2-1, with 14 bases identical to TRBD2. The germline V gene encodes CDR1 SGHRS and CDR2 YFSETQ. There are 15 residues in the CDR3. Germline trimming cut 5 bases from V and 10 bases from J; bases unmatched to any gene: 8. This CDR3 is CASRMTSGGAEEQFF. CDR3 DNA sequence: TGCGCCAGCAGGATGACTAGCGGGGGGGCAGAGGAGCAGTTCTTC. Together with reference TRBV5-1 and TRBJ2-1, the CDR3 gives the full variable domain: KAGVTQTPRYLIKTRGQQVTLSCSPISGHRSVSWYQQTPGQGLQFLFEYFSETQRNKGNFPGRFSGRQFSNSRSEMNVSTLELGDSALYLCASRMTSGGAEEQFFGPGTRLTVL.

V usage is TRBV6-2 or TRBV6-3 and J usage is TRBJ1-2, with D possibly matching TRBD1 (5 bases). V shed 4 bases and J shed 5 bases, with 23 bases lying between them. Germline-derived CDR1 and CDR2 are MNHEY and SVGEGT. This CDR3 comprises 17 residues. The CDR3 DNA reads as TGTGCCAGCAGTTTCGTGGGGATGCTGGGACGAACTTATGGCTACACCTTC. Its protein is CASSFVGMLGRTYGYTF.

The chain uses TRBV5-1 and TRBJ2-5, with 12 bases matching TRBD2. The CDR3 length is 15 residues. Germline CDR1 and CDR2: SGHRS and YFSETQ. Trimming cost V 4 bases and J 4 bases; bases outside gene matches: 5. The CDR3 bases are TGCGCCAGCAGCCCGACTAGCGGGGGACGAGAGACCCAGTACTTC. Amino acids: CASSPTSGGRETQYF.

The chain couples TRBV16 to TRBJ1-4; a weak D match, TRBD1 (6 bases). Trimming left V 1 base short and J 7 bases short, with 10 bases between. The CDR3 is 14 amino acids. Germline CDR1 reads KGHSY; CDR2 reads FQNENV. Here the CDR3 DNA reads TGTGCCAGCAGCCAATTGGGGACACCTGAAAAACTGTTTTTT. This encodes CASSQLGTPEKLFF. The whole variable domain, remainder taken from reference TRBV16 and TRBJ1-4, is GEEVAQTPKHLVRGEGQKAKLYCAPIKGHSYVFWYQQVLKNEFKFLISFQNENVFDETGMPKERFSAKCLPNSPCSLEIQATKLEDSAVYFCASSQLGTPEKLFFGSGTQLSVL.

V is TRBV5-3 and J is TRBJ1-1, with TRBD1 matching over 7 bases. TRBV5-3 counts as an open reading frame of uncertain function. The CDR3 totals 16 residues. J lost 4 bases, V lost 4 bases, and 13 bases had no gene match. The CDR3 nucleotides are TGTGCCAGAAGCCCAAAAGGGACAGACGAGACCACTGAAGCTTTCTTT. Translating gives CARSPKGTDETTEAFF.

The rearrangement uses TRBV2 and TRBJ1-2, with 7 bases that match TRBD1. V lost 7 bases to trimming and J lost 5 bases; unmatched junction nucleotides: 7. Germline values: CDR1 SNHLY, CDR2 FYNNEI. The CDR3 is made up of 13 amino acids. CDR3 in DNA: TGTGCCAGCAATAAGGGGGCGGGGTATGGCTACACCTTC. The encoded protein is CASNKGAGYGYTF.

The rearrangement uses TRBV7-8 and TRBJ1-5; 9 nucleotides line up with TRBD1. CDR3 length: 16 amino acids. The germline CDR1 and CDR2 sequences are SGHVS and FQNEAQ. After removal of 5 bases from V and 4 bases from J, the junction contained 9 bases not matched to a gene. In DNA form, the CDR3 reads TGTGCCAGCAGCCACAGGGGGCCGTTAGGAAATCAGCCCCAGCATTTT. As protein: CASSHRGPLGNQPQHF. Variable domain in full (rest from reference TRBV7-8 and TRBJ1-5): GAGVSQSPRYKVAKRGQDVALRCDPISGHVSLFWYQQALGQGPEFLTYFQNEAQLDKSGLPSDRFFAERPEGSVSTLKIQRTQQEDSAVYLCASSHRGPLGNQPQHFGDGTRLSIL.

This rearrangement joins TRBV28 to TRBJ1-4; no definite D call. The CDR3 loop spans 15 amino acids. Germline-derived CDR1 and CDR2 are MDHEN and SYDVKM. Trimming stripped 3 bases from V and 8 bases from J, with 16 bases between. CDR3 amino acids: CASSFPRGPWEKLFF. CDR3 nucleotide sequence: TGTGCCAGCAGTTTCCCCCGAGGTCCCTGGGAAAAACTGTTTTTT.

This rearrangement joins TRBV2 to TRBJ2-1; D tentatively reads TRBD1 or TRBD2 (5 bases each). The CDR3 extends over 13 amino acids. Germline-derived CDR1 and CDR2 are SNHLY and FYNNEI. V lost 5 bases and J lost 8, with 13 bases in between. CDR3 DNA sequence: TGTGCCAGCAGTCCGGGGCCCTGGGATGAGCAGTTCTTC. It yields the protein CASSPGPWDEQFF. Full variable domain (rest looked up from reference TRBV2 and TRBJ2-1): EPEVTQTPSHQVTQMGQEVILRCVPISNHLYFYWYRQILGQKVEFLVSFYNNEISEKSEIFDDQFSVERPDGSNFTLKIRSTKLEDSAMYFCASSPGPWDEQFFGPGTRLTVL.

The V and J genes are TRBV5-6 and TRBJ2-7; the D gene could be TRBD1 or TRBD2 (5 bases each). V shed 4 bases and J shed 8 bases, with 19 bases lying between them. Germline V gives CDR1 SGHDT, CDR2 YYEEEE. The length of the CDR3 is 14 residues. For the CDR3, the DNA is TGTGCCAGCAGCCCCTCGGGACCGGTCGTCAAGCAGTACTTC. Protein product: CASSPSGPVVKQYF.

This clone was counted only a few times. CDR3 DNA sequence: TGTGCCAGCCAACTACAGGGAGGAAACACCATATATTTT. Translation gives CASQLQGGNTIYF. The J gene is TRBJ1-3, the V gene TRBV7-9; the D gene is possibly TRBD1 (6 bases). This CDR3 comprises 13 residues. In germline, CDR1 is SEHNR, CDR2 FQNEAQ (reference sequence). V was cut by 8 bases and J by 4 bases, with 12 bases left in between.

Notes on this clone: At one of its ends the junction is not consistent with the germline gene, which may arise from a read error. This chain connects TRBV7-2 to TRBJ1-2, with D possibly TRBD1 on 6 matching bases. The CDR3 loop spans 17 amino acids. CDR1 is SGHTA and CDR2 is FQGNSA in the germline V gene. The CDR3 reads CASNLPATGIANYGYTF. The CDR3 bases are TGTGCCAGCAACTTACCCGCTACAGGGATAGCCAACTATGGCTACACCTTC.

The gene calls are TRBV11-3 and TRBJ2-2, with D hard to call. V was cut by 5 bases and J by 5 bases, with 9 bases left in between. The germline CDR1 and CDR2 sequences are SGHNT and YENEEA. The CDR3 has 13 residues. The CDR3 DNA sequence: TGTGCCAGCAGCCCCCCGGGTACCGGGGAGCTGTTTTTT. It specifies CASSPPGTGELFF.

The rearrangement joins TRBV4-3 to TRBJ2-7; TRBD1 agrees at 11 bases. V lost 4 bases and J lost 5; bases outside the gene matches: 4. CDR3 length: 14 residues. CDR1 LGHNA and CDR2 YSLEER come from the germline V gene. The CDR3 DNA sequence: TGCGCCAGCAGCCCTGGACAGGGGGCGAACGAGCAGTACTTC. Translated, it gives CASSPGQGANEQYF.